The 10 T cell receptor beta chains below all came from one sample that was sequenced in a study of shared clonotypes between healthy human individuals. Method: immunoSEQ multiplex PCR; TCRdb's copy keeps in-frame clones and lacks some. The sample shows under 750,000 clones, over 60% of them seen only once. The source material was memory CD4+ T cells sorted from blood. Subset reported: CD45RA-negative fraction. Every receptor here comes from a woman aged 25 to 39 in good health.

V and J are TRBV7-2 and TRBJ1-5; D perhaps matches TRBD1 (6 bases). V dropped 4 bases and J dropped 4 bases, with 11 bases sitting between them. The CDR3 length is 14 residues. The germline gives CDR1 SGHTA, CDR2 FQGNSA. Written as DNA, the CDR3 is TGTGCCAGCAGCTCGACAGGCGCTAATCAGCCCCAGCATTTT. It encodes CASSSTGANQPQHF.

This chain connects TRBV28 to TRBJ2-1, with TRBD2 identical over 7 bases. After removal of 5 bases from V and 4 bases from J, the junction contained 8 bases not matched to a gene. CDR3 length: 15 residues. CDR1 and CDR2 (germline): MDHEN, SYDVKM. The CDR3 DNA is TGTGCCAGCAGTCCCGCGGGAGCTGGTTACAATGAGCAGTTCTTC. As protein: CASSPAGAGYNEQFF. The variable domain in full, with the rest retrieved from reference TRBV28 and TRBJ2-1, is DVKVTQSSRYLVKRTGEKVFLECVQDMDHENMFWYRQDPGLGLRLIYFSYDVKMKEKGDIPEGYSVSREKKERFSLILESASTNQTSMYLCASSPAGAGYNEQFFGPGTRLTVL.

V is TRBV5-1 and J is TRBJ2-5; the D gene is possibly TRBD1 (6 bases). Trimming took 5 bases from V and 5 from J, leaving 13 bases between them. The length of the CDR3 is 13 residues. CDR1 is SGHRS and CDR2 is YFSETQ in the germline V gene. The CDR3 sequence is CASSLGGWETQYF. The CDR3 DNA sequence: TGCGCCAGCAGTTTAGGGGGTTGGGAGACCCAGTACTTC.

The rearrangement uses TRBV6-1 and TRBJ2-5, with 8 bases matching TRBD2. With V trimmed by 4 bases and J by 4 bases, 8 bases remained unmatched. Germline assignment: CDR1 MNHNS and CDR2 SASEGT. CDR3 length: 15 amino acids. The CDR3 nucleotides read TGTGCCAGCAGTGCAGCGGGAGTGGGGGCAGAGACCCAGTACTTC. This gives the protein CASSAAGVGAETQYF.

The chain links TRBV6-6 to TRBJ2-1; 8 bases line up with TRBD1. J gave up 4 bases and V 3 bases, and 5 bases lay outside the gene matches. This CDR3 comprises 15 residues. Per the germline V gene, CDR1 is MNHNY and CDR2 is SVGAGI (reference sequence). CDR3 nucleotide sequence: TGTGCCAGCAGTTATCCGACAGGGGCATACAATGAGCAGTTCTTC. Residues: CASSYPTGAYNEQFF.

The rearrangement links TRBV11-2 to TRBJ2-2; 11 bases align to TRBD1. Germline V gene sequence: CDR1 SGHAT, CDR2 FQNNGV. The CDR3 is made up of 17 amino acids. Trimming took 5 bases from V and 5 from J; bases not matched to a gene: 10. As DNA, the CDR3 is TGTGCCAGCAGCGAAACCCGGGGACAGGGGGGTACCGGGGAGCTGTTTTTT. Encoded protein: CASSETRGQGGTGELFF.

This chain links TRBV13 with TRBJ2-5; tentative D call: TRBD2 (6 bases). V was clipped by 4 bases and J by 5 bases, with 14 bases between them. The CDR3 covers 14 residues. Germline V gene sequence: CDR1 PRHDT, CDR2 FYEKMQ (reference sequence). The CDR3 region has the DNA TGTGCCAGCAGCTCCCGGGTCAGCGGGGAGACCCAGTACTTC. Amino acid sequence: CASSSRVSGETQYF.

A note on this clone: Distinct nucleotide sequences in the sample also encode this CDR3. CDR3 loop: CASSIVAGDYNEQFF. The CDR3 nucleotides are TGTGCCAGTAGTATCGTAGCGGGAGATTACAATGAGCAGTTCTTC. The rearrangement joins TRBV19 to TRBJ2-1, with 9 bases that match TRBD2. The CDR3 is 15 residues long. CDR1 is LNHDA and CDR2 is SQIVND in the germline V gene (reference sequence). The V and J ends lost 3 bases and 4 bases, in that order; junction bases with no gene match: 4.

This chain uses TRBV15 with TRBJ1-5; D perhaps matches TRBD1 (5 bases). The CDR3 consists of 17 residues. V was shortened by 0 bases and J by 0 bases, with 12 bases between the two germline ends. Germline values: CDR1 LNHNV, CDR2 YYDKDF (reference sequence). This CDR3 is CATSRELAGHSNQPQHF. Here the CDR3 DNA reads TGTGCCACCAGCAGAGAGTTGGCGGGGCATAGCAATCAGCCCCAGCATTTT. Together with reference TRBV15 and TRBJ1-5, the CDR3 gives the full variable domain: DAMVIQNPRYQVTQFGKPVTLSCSQTLNHNVMYWYQQKSSQAPKLLFHYYDKDFNNEADTPDNFQSRRPNTSFCFLDIRSPGLGDTAMYLCATSRELAGHSNQPQHFGDGTRLSIL.

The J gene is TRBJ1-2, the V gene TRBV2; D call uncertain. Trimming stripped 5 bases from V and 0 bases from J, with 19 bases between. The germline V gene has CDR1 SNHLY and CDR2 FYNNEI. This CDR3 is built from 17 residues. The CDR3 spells CASSFWAGGLTNYGYTF. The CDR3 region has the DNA TGTGCCAGCAGTTTTTGGGCTGGTGGGCTCACTAACTATGGCTACACCTTC.